This is a list of T cell receptor beta chains from one sample in a study of blood T cells in healthy people across ages. TCRdb independently ran MiXCR on the 5' RACE reads; one entry per CDR3 protein. This table has more than 1,000,000 distinct CDR3 sequences, 20% to 25% appearing once. These data were also reused for a study on T cells of mothers and their children.

The material sequenced was blood. The receptors originated from a girl under 10 years old in good health. CDR3s include the opening cysteine and the closing phenylalanine or tryptophan. D genes are given only for firm matches. The size field is filled for only some rows; it gives once, few, many or a size class.

v_gene	d_gene	j_gene	abundance	CDR3aa	CDR3nt
TRBV29-1	-	TRBJ2-5	few	CSVAQQGRETQYF	TGCAGCGTTGCGCAGCAGGGGCGGGAGACCCAGTACTTC
TRBV18	-	TRBJ2-1	-	CATTTGVDEQFF	TGTGCCACTACGACTGGGGTCGATGAGCAGTTCTTC
TRBV14	-	TRBJ1-2	few	CASSHSGTFYTF	TGTGCCAGCAGCCATTCCGGGACCTTCTACACCTTC
TRBV21-1	-	TRBJ2-1	few	CARPFKGSDEQFF	TGTGCCAGGCCTTTTAAGGGATCCGATGAGCAGTTCTTC
TRBV7-9	-	TRBJ2-5	-	CASSILTGGYQETQYF	TGTGCCAGCAGCATACTTACAGGCGGCTACCAAGAGACCCAGTACTTC
TRBV24-1	TRBD1	TRBJ2-7	-	CATSDLPDRAFRYEQYF	TGTGCCACCAGTGACCTCCCAGACAGGGCGTTTCGCTACGAGCAGTACTTC
TRBV29-1	-	TRBJ1-2	once	CSVEMLGGLPNYGYTF	TGCAGCGTTGAAATGCTTGGGGGCCTTCCTAACTATGGCTACACCTTC
TRBV7-6	-	TRBJ1-2	many	CASSLGPGDGYTF	TGTGCCAGCAGCTTAGGTCCAGGGGATGGCTACACCTTC
TRBV11-3	-	TRBJ2-1	few	CASSFRQDEQFF	TGTGCCAGCAGCTTTAGACAGGATGAGCAGTTCTTC
TRBV9	-	TRBJ1-1	-	CASSVGTDTEAFF	TGTGCCAGCAGCGTCGGTACTGACACTGAAGCTTTCTTT
TRBV4-3	TRBD1	TRBJ1-4	few	CASSQDRQGPTNEKLFF	TGCGCCAGCAGCCAAGACCGACAGGGGCCTACTAATGAAAAACTGTTTTTT
TRBV6-5	-	TRBJ1-5	-	CASSYLWNQPQHF	TGTGCCAGCAGTTACTTATGGAATCAGCCCCAGCATTTT
TRBV11-2	TRBD2	TRBJ2-3	-	CASSLGLAETSTDTQYF	TGTGCCAGCAGCTTGGGACTAGCGGAAACTAGCACAGATACGCAGTATTTT
TRBV13	-	TRBJ2-7	few	CAKVGGQLPSYEQYF	TGTGCCAAGGTAGGCGGACAGCTCCCTTCCTACGAGCAGTACTTC
TRBV3-1	-	TRBJ2-7	-	CASGLQWSSYEQYF	TGTGCCAGCGGCCTACAGTGGAGCTCCTACGAGCAGTACTTC
TRBV7-3	TRBD2	TRBJ2-3	few	CASSSSGGASDTQYF	TGTGCCAGCAGTTCTAGCGGGGGGGCATCAGATACGCAGTATTTT
TRBV28	-	TRBJ2-5	few	CASSLLVGGGTQYF	TGTGCCAGCAGTTTACTGGTAGGCGGTGGGACCCAGTACTTC
TRBV12-3/TRBV12-4	-	TRBJ1-1	few	CASSFASPEAFF	TGTGCCAGCAGTTTCGCGAGTCCTGAAGCTTTCTTT
TRBV4-2	-	TRBJ2-7	-	CASNQGSPGASYEQYF	TGTGCCAGCAACCAAGGTAGTCCCGGGGCCTCCTACGAGCAGTACTTC
TRBV12-3/TRBV12-4	TRBD1	TRBJ1-6	-	CASTKGAIRENSPLHF	TGTGCCAGCACCAAGGGGGCTATTAGGGAAAATTCACCCCTCCACTTT
TRBV12-3/TRBV12-4	TRBD2	TRBJ2-2	-	CASKPGGLGELFF	TGTGCCAGCAAGCCGGGGGGGCTTGGGGAGCTGTTTTTT
TRBV29-1	-	TRBJ2-5	few	CSVENQGAYQETQYF	TGCAGCGTTGAAAACCAGGGCGCCTACCAAGAGACCCAGTACTTC
TRBV7-8	-	TRBJ2-5	few	CASSLGLGGKETQYF	TGTGCCAGCAGCTTAGGACTTGGGGGAAAAGAGACCCAGTACTTC
TRBV6-5	TRBD1	TRBJ2-5	-	CASSYRTGKETQYF	TGTGCCAGCAGTTACCGGACAGGGAAAGAGACCCAGTACTTC
TRBV20-1	-	TRBJ2-3	-	CSALGALDTQYF	TGCAGTGCCCTGGGGGCCTTAGATACGCAGTATTTT
TRBV9	-	TRBJ2-4	-	CASSADGQGIQYF	TGTGCCAGCAGCGCGGACGGCCAGGGCATTCAGTACTTC
TRBV29-1	-	TRBJ2-3	-	CSVEGYSKDTQYF	TGCAGCGTTGAAGGGTATTCTAAGGATACGCAGTATTTT
TRBV28	TRBD1	TRBJ2-7	-	CASSSPGQVNSYEQYF	TGTGCCAGCAGTTCCCCCGGACAGGTTAATTCTTACGAGCAGTACTTC
TRBV7-3	-	TRBJ1-1	-	CASSLEGPGYGEAFF	TGTGCCAGCAGCTTGGAGGGTCCTGGGTATGGTGAAGCTTTCTTT
TRBV28	-	TRBJ2-5	-	CATWGQETQYF	TGTGCCACCTGGGGGCAAGAGACCCAGTACTTC
TRBV12-3/TRBV12-4	TRBD1	TRBJ1-4	few	CASSLEGGDEKLFF	TGTGCCAGCAGTTTAGAAGGGGGCGATGAAAAACTGTTTTTT
TRBV15	TRBD1	TRBJ2-3	-	CATRRQGADTQYF	TGTGCCACCAGGCGACAGGGAGCAGATACGCAGTATTTT
TRBV11-2	-	TRBJ2-3	-	CASSLPRGVLGDTQYF	TGTGCCAGCAGCTTACCCAGGGGGGTATTAGGGGATACGCAGTATTTT
TRBV6-6	-	TRBJ1-1	-	CASSYPGLTEAFF	TGTGCCAGCAGTTACCCAGGGTTGACTGAAGCTTTCTTT
TRBV3-1	-	TRBJ2-5	few	CASSQGGTRGETQYF	TGTGCCAGCAGCCAGGGTGGAACCAGAGGCGAGACCCAGTACTTC
TRBV5-1	TRBD2	TRBJ2-1	few	CASSLVLADYNEQFF	TGCGCCAGCAGCTTGGTGCTAGCGGACTACAATGAGCAGTTCTTC
TRBV11-2	TRBD2	TRBJ2-7	few	CASSLGRGDYYEQYF	TGTGCCAGCAGCTTAGGACGGGGGGATTACTACGAGCAGTACTTC
TRBV5-1	-	TRBJ2-3	-	CASSLADIRASGGTDTQYF	TGCGCCAGCAGCTTGGCCGATATTAGGGCCTCAGGAGGCACAGATACGCAGTATTTT
TRBV18	-	TRBJ2-3	few	CASSGDTADTQYF	TGTGCCAGCTCGGGCGACACTGCAGATACGCAGTATTTT
TRBV10-3	TRBD1	TRBJ1-3	-	CAMRDSGQRFSGNTIYF	TGTGCCATGAGGGATTCGGGACAGCGTTTCTCTGGAAACACCATATATTTT
TRBV10-1	TRBD2	TRBJ2-3	once	CASSSSGRRTDTQYF	TGCGCCAGCAGTTCTAGCGGGAGACGAACAGATACGCAGTATTTT
TRBV12-3/TRBV12-4	TRBD1	TRBJ2-7	once	CASSFQDRSPGNEQYF	TGTGCCAGCAGTTTCCAGGACAGGTCCCCTGGCAACGAGCAGTACTTC
TRBV29-1	-	TRBJ1-2	many	CSVEDGAGGYTF	TGCAGCGTTGAAGATGGGGCTGGTGGCTACACCTTC
TRBV28	-	TRBJ1-2	few	CASSSAGTPAYGYTF	TGTGCCAGCAGTTCCGCTGGGACGCCGGCTTATGGCTACACCTTC
TRBV6-2/TRBV6-3	-	TRBJ2-6	-	CASSPGRDSGANVLTF	TGTGCCAGCAGCCCCGGTCGTGACTCTGGGGCCAACGTCCTGACTTTC
TRBV10-3	-	TRBJ2-1	-	CAISDPGSNEQFF	TGTGCCATCAGCGACCCGGGCTCCAATGAGCAGTTCTTC
TRBV28	-	TRBJ2-5	-	CASSLLKQETQYF	TGTGCCAGCAGTTTGTTAAAGCAAGAGACCCAGTACTTC
TRBV9	-	TRBJ2-7	many	CASSVAGSYEQYF	TGTGCCAGCAGCGTAGCTGGTAGCTACGAGCAGTACTTC
TRBV28	-	TRBJ2-3	few	CASSLLTESSSTDTQYF	TGTGCCAGCAGTTTACTCACGGAATCTTCTAGCACAGATACGCAGTATTTT